These T cell receptor beta chains were read from a single sample in a study of vaccination and CD4 T cells after COVID-19. A single record per CDR3 protein comes from TCRdb applying MiXCR to the PCR reads. The sample shows roughly 14,000 distinct CDR3 sequences, approximately 55% of them seen only once. Which antigens these TCRs recognize remains unknown. This sample comprised CD4+ T cells from blood, cultured in vitro, obtained before SARS-CoV-2 vaccination. The receptors were gathered from a human donor who had recovered from COVID-19. The conserved cysteine and the conserved F or W are not part of the CDR3 here. Fields, in order: CDR3 protein, clone size, J gene, V gene. Rows may omit the clone size; those that give it use once, few, many or a size class.

CDR3: SARSAILIARQETQY; size: -; J: TRBJ2-5; V: TRBV20-1
CDR3: SAEPGQTKGYNSPLH; size: -; J: TRBJ1-6; V: TRBV20-1
CDR3: ASSVWPTGGEFTDTQY; size: -; J: TRBJ2-3; V: TRBV10-2
CDR3: ASSLDREDTDTQY; size: few; J: TRBJ2-3; V: TRBV5-4
CDR3: SATSTNTGELF; size: few; J: TRBJ2-2; V: TRBV20-1
CDR3: SAGGQWGYNEQF; size: -; J: TRBJ2-1; V: TRBV20-1
CDR3: ASSSNPTSGNYNEQF; size: -; J: TRBJ2-1; V: TRBV28
CDR3: ASSFTGRVWGYT; size: -; J: TRBJ1-2; V: TRBV28
CDR3: ASSFRRQETQY; size: -; J: TRBJ2-5; V: TRBV6-5
CDR3: SARAGTLAYEQY; size: -; J: TRBJ2-7; V: TRBV20-1
CDR3: ASSPQWYSNQPQH; size: few; J: TRBJ1-5; V: TRBV19
CDR3: ASGGTSGRALDTGELF; size: -; J: TRBJ2-2; V: TRBV6-1
CDR3: ASRQGGGITGELF; size: few; J: TRBJ2-2; V: TRBV6-1
CDR3: SARINRGDTEAF; size: -; J: TRBJ1-1; V: TRBV20-1
CDR3: AISVGTMGTSGKETQY; size: large; J: TRBJ2-5; V: TRBV10-3
CDR3: ASSSQSSSYNEQF; size: -; J: TRBJ2-1; V: TRBV6-5
CDR3: SASTSGRGEQF; size: -; J: TRBJ2-1; V: TRBV20-1
CDR3: ASSLTGPNQPQH; size: -; J: TRBJ1-5; V: TRBV28
CDR3: SAEGQVDGKETQY; size: few; J: TRBJ2-5; V: TRBV20-1
CDR3: SARGGLAGTGELF; size: -; J: TRBJ2-2; V: TRBV20-1
CDR3: ASSPGRTAHYGYT; size: -; J: TRBJ1-2; V: TRBV3-1
CDR3: AISVGGRSSDGYT; size: -; J: TRBJ1-2; V: TRBV10-3
CDR3: ASRSLRRSRDTDTQY; size: -; J: TRBJ2-3; V: TRBV5-1
CDR3: ASSVTGTREQY; size: -; J: TRBJ2-7; V: TRBV6-1
CDR3: SARSQGGETQY; size: -; J: TRBJ2-5; V: TRBV20-1
CDR3: SARGQGEPGELF; size: -; J: TRBJ2-2; V: TRBV20-1